This T cell receptor (beta chain) came from a study of T cell responses to AZD1222 COVID-19 vaccine. J lost 5 bases, V lost 5 bases, and 7 bases had no gene match. CDR1 and CDR2 (germline): MNHEY, SVGAGI. The CDR3 has 14 residues. Libraries were prepared by immunoSEQ multiplex PCR; TCRdb keeps only in-frame clonotypes and omits some of them. The sample has 100,000 to 150,000 clones; approximately 84% are singletons. Details on this clone: Antigen: not known.

Findings of the study overall: There were mostly white British donors and more females than males, and clonal diversity was possibly underestimated. Researchers report vaccine-associated CD4 TCRs spanning spike, with dominance at 160-218 and 743-854. Repertoire samples came only from after the peak T cell response. Reports say nearly half of spike-specific TCRs go after unmutated variant regions.

This receptor was obtained from an adult in good health. The starting material was peripheral blood, obtained on day 0 of AZD1222 vaccination. This chain links TRBV6-5 with TRBJ2-7; the match to TRBD1 covers 9 bases. Written as DNA, the CDR3 is TGTGCCAGCAGTACAAGACAGGGGGGCCACGAGCAGTACTTC. Translated: CASSTRQGGHEQYF.